These 26 T cell receptor beta chains share one sample of origin, sequenced in a study of molecular identifiers for immune sequencing clone quantification. TCRdb re-analysed the PCR reads in MiXCR, keeping a single row per CDR3 protein. The sample yields a few hundred thousand distinct CDR3 sequences, roughly a quarter seen once. The sequenced sample consisted of naive CD8+ T cells from blood, with Jurkat cell RNA spiked in. Subset in this sample: FACS-sorted CD8+CD4-CCR7+CD45RA+ naive T cells. Receptors originate from a human donor in good health. Some libraries in this study had Jurkat cell RNA spiked in.

V and J are TRBV5-4 and TRBJ2-5; TRBD2 matches 10 bases. The CDR3 runs 16 residues. Losses at the gene ends were 0 bases for V and 5 bases for J; bases not matched to a gene: 7. The germline V gene encodes CDR1 SGHNT and CDR2 YYREEE (reference sequence). CDR3 bases: TGTGCCAGCAGCTTGGGACTAGCGGGCGCCACGGAGACCCAGTACTTC. As protein: CASSLGLAGATETQYF.

This clonotype was counted only a few times. The V gene is TRBV6-6, the J gene TRBJ2-7; D is uncertain. CDR3 length equals 13 residues. Trimming removed 4 bases at V and 0 bases at J, with 7 bases between. The germline gives CDR1 MNHNY, CDR2 SVGAGI (reference sequence). This CDR3 is CASSFISSYEQYF. The DNA of the CDR3 is TGTGCCAGCAGTTTCATTAGCTCCTACGAGCAGTACTTC.

The chain uses TRBV12-5 and TRBJ1-1; D gene unclear. V lost 0 bases and J 2 bases, leaving 19 bases between the germline ends. This CDR3 is 18 amino acids long. CDR1 LGHNT and CDR2 FRNRAP come from the germline V gene. CDR3 nucleotide sequence: TGTGCTAGTGGTTTGGTTGTCGGTCCGGACCTCGTAAACACTGAAGCTTTCTTT. It encodes CASGLVVGPDLVNTEAFF.

This clonotype was observed at least ten times. The chain joins TRBV6-2 or TRBV6-3 to TRBJ1-1; a weak D match, TRBD1 (6 bases). The ends were cut back, 8 bases at V and 6 bases at J, with 16 bases in the middle. The germline gives CDR1 MNHEY, CDR2 SVGEGT. The CDR3 sequence is 13 residues long. The CDR3 here is CASYTGMAPEAFF. In nucleotides, the CDR3 is TGTGCCAGCTACACAGGGATGGCGCCTGAAGCTTTCTTT.

This chain uses TRBV6-2 or TRBV6-3 with TRBJ1-1; D gene unclear. Germline values: CDR1 MNHEY, CDR2 SVGEGT. Trimming shortened V by 5 bases and J by 5 bases, and 12 bases separated the two germline ends. The CDR3 runs to 13 residues. The CDR3 DNA reads TGTGCCAGCAGTGCAGGTCGAGTGACTGAAGCTTTCTTT. Protein sequence: CASSAGRVTEAFF.

The chain uses TRBV28 and TRBJ2-7; maybe TRBD2 (5 bases). Germline assignment: CDR1 MDHEN and CDR2 SYDVKM. The V gene lost 2 bases and the J gene lost 5 bases, with 10 bases spanning the gap. The CDR3 consists of 13 residues. The CDR3 here is CASSLIRRDEQYF. CDR3 nucleotide sequence: TGTGCCAGCAGTTTAATAAGGCGGGACGAGCAGTACTTC.

The chain is built from TRBV23-1 and TRBJ2-5; 8 positions match TRBD1. TRBV23-1 belongs to the ORF category, with a function that is uncertain. Losses at the gene ends were 4 bases for V and 5 bases for J; bases not matched to a gene: 9. This CDR3 contains 15 residues. The CDR3 DNA is TGCGCCAGCAGTCTAAACCGGACAGGGCTCGAGACCCAGTACTTC. The encoded protein is CASSLNRTGLETQYF.

The V and J genes are TRBV28 and TRBJ2-5; TRBD2 matches 10 bases. CDR3 size: 15 residues. V lost 2 bases to trimming and J lost 4 bases; unmatched junction nucleotides: 4. Germline V lookup: CDR1 MDHEN, CDR2 SYDVKM. CDR3 protein: CASSLGASGRETQYF. CDR3 DNA sequence: TGTGCCAGCAGTTTAGGGGCTAGCGGGAGAGAGACCCAGTACTTC.

Concerning this clonotype itself: A read error may be the cause here, since a much bigger clone is one base away. The V gene is TRBV30, the J gene TRBJ2-2; no reliable D call. The V end lost 5 bases, the J end lost 4 bases, and 8 bases lay between the germline ends. Germline V lookup: CDR1 GTSNPN, CDR2 SVGIG (reference sequence). CDR3 size: 12 residues. In DNA form, the CDR3 reads TGTGCCTGGGGTCAGTCCACCGGGGAGCTGTTTTTT. This encodes CAWGQSTGELFF.

This chain links TRBV6-5 with TRBJ2-1; 9 bases map to TRBD1. This CDR3 region has 19 residues. V shed 2 bases and J 0 bases; nucleotides not matched to a gene: 11. The germline V gene encodes CDR1 MNHEY and CDR2 SVGAGI. The CDR3 spells CASSYRGTGTLRSYNEQFF. The DNA of the CDR3 is TGTGCCAGCAGTTACCGCGGGACAGGGACCCTCCGCTCCTACAATGAGCAGTTCTTC.

This clonotype was counted many times. The rearrangement joins TRBV4-3 to TRBJ2-5; perhaps TRBD1 as D (6 bases). Germline CDR1 and CDR2: LGHNA and YSLEER. V lost 2 bases, J lost 4 bases, and 8 bases lay in between. The CDR3 is 13 residues long. The CDR3 DNA follows: TGCGCCAGCAGCCAAAACAGGGTAGAGACCCAGTACTTC. This gives the protein CASSQNRVETQYF.

A remark on this clonotype: The junction shows a germline mismatch at one end, possibly a read error. The genes are TRBV11-3 and TRBJ2-1, with D perhaps TRBD1 (6 bases). CDR3 length: 16 amino acids. The V gene's germline CDR1 is SGHNT and CDR2 YENEEA. CDR3 sequence: CASGFGGESSYNEQFF. The CDR3 region has the DNA TGTGCCAGCGGCTTTGGGGGCGAAAGCTCCTACAATGAGCAGTTCTTC.

In this sample, this clonotype turned up a few times. The J gene is TRBJ2-7, the V gene TRBV18; TRBD1 is a possible D gene (5 bases). Germline V CDR1 and CDR2: KGHSH, LQKENI. Trimming took off 1 base at V and 3 bases at J, with 13 bases between the two ends. This CDR3 has 15 residues. In DNA form, the CDR3 reads TGTGCCAGCTCACCACGTAAGGGGTCCGACTACGAGCAGTACTTC. Translating gives CASSPRKGSDYEQYF.

The chain joins TRBV7-9 to TRBJ2-2; D is possibly TRBD2 (7 bases). The CDR3 loop spans 15 amino acids. Germline-derived CDR1 and CDR2 are SEHNR and FQNEAQ (reference sequence). V was trimmed by 7 bases and J by 2 bases, leaving 14 bases between them. DNA of the CDR3: TGTGCCAGCATCCATGGGGGGGGCAACACCGGGGAGCTGTTTTTT. This translates into CASIHGGGNTGELFF.

This clonotype was recorded at least ten times. The V call is TRBV13, the J call TRBJ1-1; D remains unclear. The germline V gene has CDR1 PRHDT and CDR2 FYEKMQ (reference sequence). The CDR3 runs 14 residues. Trimming took 1 base from V and 5 from J, leaving 11 bases between them. The CDR3 DNA follows: TGTGCCAGCAGCTTAGACTTCAAGCCAACTGAAGCTTTCTTT. It encodes CASSLDFKPTEAFF.

This clonotype has a handful of counts. The chain has TRBV5-6 and TRBJ2-3; the match to TRBD1 covers 7 bases. The CDR3 is 17 residues long. V shed 1 base and J 4 bases; nucleotides not matched to a gene: 12. Per germline, CDR1 SGHDT and CDR2 YYEEEE. The CDR3 nucleotides are TGTGCCAGCAGCTTGATAGGACAGGCCTTCGAGGCAGATACGCAGTATTTT. This sequence encodes CASSLIGQAFEADTQYF.

This clonotype was found once. This sequence may be a read error, since a much larger clone differs from it by one base. The chain links TRBV28 to TRBJ1-2; no definite D call. Germline CDR1 is MDHEN and CDR2 is SYDVKM. This CDR3 has 12 amino acids. The CDR3 nucleotides are TGTGCCGGCAGTTTTAGTTTTAGTGGCTACACCTTC. Translated, it gives CAGSFSFSGYTF.

In the case of this clonotype: Germline and junction disagree at one end, which may indicate a read error. CDR3 DNA sequence: TGCGGTGCTCGGCCTACAACGGCTAATGAAAAACTGTTTTTT. This codes for CGARPTTANEKLFF. The genes are TRBV20-1 and TRBJ1-4; D remains ambiguous. Germline V lookup: CDR1 DFQATT, CDR2 SNEGSKA (reference sequence). This CDR3 has 14 residues.

Of note for this clonotype: Just one base apart from a much larger clone, this may be a read error. The rearrangement joins TRBV19 to TRBJ2-1; perhaps TRBD2 as D (6 bases). The CDR3 length is 13 residues. With 6 bases removed from V and 7 bases from J, the gap between germline ends came to 13 bases. CDR1 LNHDA and CDR2 SQIVND come from the germline V gene (reference sequence). The CDR3 spells CASSASESNEQFF. CDR3 DNA: TGTGCCAGTAGCGCTAGCGAGAGTAATGAGCAGTTCTTC.

The chain carries TRBV2 and TRBJ1-1; the D gene is possibly TRBD1 (5 bases). From germline, CDR1 is SNHLY and CDR2 FYNNEI. Trimming left V 5 bases short and J 1 base short, with 17 bases between. The CDR3 loop spans 16 amino acids. This CDR3 reads CASSPGEEGWNTEAFF. CDR3 nucleotides: TGTGCCAGCAGTCCAGGTGAGGAGGGGTGGAACACTGAAGCTTTCTTT.

The V and J genes are TRBV4-3 and TRBJ2-7; TRBD2 aligns across 8 bases. The CDR3 extends over 15 amino acids. Losses at the gene ends were 0 bases for V and 6 bases for J; bases not matched to a gene: 7. Germline V lookup: CDR1 LGHNA, CDR2 YSLEER. This CDR3 is CASSQDPRLAGEQYF. CDR3 sequence (DNA): TGCGCCAGCAGCCAAGATCCGCGGCTAGCGGGCGAGCAGTACTTC.

This rearrangement joins TRBV9 to TRBJ2-5, with a weak D call TRBD1 (6 bases). The CDR3 contains 16 residues. The germline V gene has CDR1 SGDLS and CDR2 YYNGEE. The V and J ends lost 3 bases and 2 bases respectively, with 17 bases between them. The CDR3 DNA follows: TGTGCCAGCAGCGCAGGGACACGGGATTCGCAAGAGACCCAGTACTTC. This gives the protein CASSAGTRDSQETQYF.

Details on this clonotype: It may be a read error: a sequence one base away is much more abundant. V gene TRBV7-9 combines with J gene TRBJ1-1, with a possible D match to TRBD1 (5 bases). This CDR3 has 13 amino acids. Trimming removed 7 bases from V and 5 bases from J, with 14 bases in between. Germline assignment: CDR1 SEHNR and CDR2 FQNEAQ (reference sequence). The CDR3 DNA follows: TGTGCCAGCACCAAACCTGGGGGGACTGAAGCTTTCTTT. This gives the protein CASTKPGGTEAFF.

This clonotype was seen a handful of times. Since a much larger clone is just one base distant, this may be a read error. The J gene is TRBJ2-6, the V gene TRBV29-1; D gene unclear. Germline lookup yields CDR1 SQVTM and CDR2 ANQGSEA. The CDR3 has 14 residues. CDR3 coding DNA: TGCAGCGTTGAGGGATTCTCTGGGACCAACGTCCTGACTTTC. Translating gives CSVEGFSGTNVLTF.

This clonotype appeared a few times. This rearrangement joins TRBV18 to TRBJ2-6, with D possibly matching TRBD1 (6 bases). Trimming pared 5 bases from V and 8 bases from J, leaving 16 bases between. CDR1 and CDR2 from the germline V gene are KGHSH and LQKENI. The CDR3 totals 15 residues. The CDR3: CASSTQGQYTNVLTF. The CDR3 region has the DNA TGTGCCAGCTCAACACAGGGCCAGTATACCAACGTCCTGACTTTC. Drawing the rest from reference TRBV18 and TRBJ2-6, the complete variable domain is NAGVMQNPRHLVRRRGQEARLRCSPMKGHSHVYWYRQLPEEGLKFMVYLQKENIIDESGMPKERFSAEFPKEGPSILRIQQVVRGDSAAYFCASSTQGQYTNVLTFGAGSRLTVL.

This clonotype was detected only once. A much larger clone lies one base from this, so it may be a read error. The J gene is TRBJ2-7, the V gene TRBV5-1; D perhaps matches TRBD1 (5 bases). Germline lookup yields CDR1 SGHRS and CDR2 YFSETQ. CDR3 size: 14 residues. V lost 0 bases, J lost 8 bases, and 15 bases lay in between. CDR3 DNA sequence: TGCGCCAGCAGCTTGGACAGGCTACCTAACAAGCAGTACTTC. The encoded protein is CASSLDRLPNKQYF.